The clone carrying this T cell receptor (beta chain) came up a few times. Other nucleotide sequences in the sample specify the same CDR3. The data were taken from a study of blood T cell repertoires in COVID-19. The CDR3 is 11 amino acids. Trimming took off 6 bases at V and 7 bases at J, with 9 bases between the two ends. The germline CDR1 and CDR2 sequences are LGHNA and YNFKEQ. Clinical history as reported by participants underpinned cohort assignment. The protocol was immunoSEQ multiplex PCR, while the TCRdb copy is restricted to in-frame clones and leaves out a portion. Of 250,000 to 300,000 clones listed, over 80% were seen once; the top ten hold more than 1%.

The chain links TRBV4-2 to TRBJ1-2; D remains ambiguous. What was sequenced was PBMCs or T cells enriched from blood (not recorded which). This sequence originates from a human donor in a cohort exposed to, infected with or recovered from COVID-19 (not recorded which). The donor label of this sample is uncertain. The CDR3 sequence is CASSQEGGYTF. The CDR3 nucleotides read TGTGCCAGCAGTCAGGAGGGTGGCTACACCTTC.